This T cell receptor (beta chain) comes out of a study of control samples from healthy donors and cancer patients. Germline CDR1 and CDR2: SGHRS and YFSETQ. The germline V and J ends were trimmed by 8 bases and 4 bases, with 16 bases remaining between them. The CDR3 is made up of 13 amino acids. Assay used: immunoSEQ multiplex PCR; TCRdb lists only in-frame clones, some missing. The profile shows tens of thousands of clones, approximately 88% of them singletons. This TCR derives from a man in his 70s with lung cancer. The chain carries TRBV5-1 and TRBJ2-7; tentatively, D is TRBD1 or TRBD2 (6 bases each). The sample was PBMCs. This chain's CDR3 is CASDAGQQYEQYF. Here the CDR3 DNA reads TGCGCCAGTGACGCGGGACAACAGTACGAGCAGTACTTC.